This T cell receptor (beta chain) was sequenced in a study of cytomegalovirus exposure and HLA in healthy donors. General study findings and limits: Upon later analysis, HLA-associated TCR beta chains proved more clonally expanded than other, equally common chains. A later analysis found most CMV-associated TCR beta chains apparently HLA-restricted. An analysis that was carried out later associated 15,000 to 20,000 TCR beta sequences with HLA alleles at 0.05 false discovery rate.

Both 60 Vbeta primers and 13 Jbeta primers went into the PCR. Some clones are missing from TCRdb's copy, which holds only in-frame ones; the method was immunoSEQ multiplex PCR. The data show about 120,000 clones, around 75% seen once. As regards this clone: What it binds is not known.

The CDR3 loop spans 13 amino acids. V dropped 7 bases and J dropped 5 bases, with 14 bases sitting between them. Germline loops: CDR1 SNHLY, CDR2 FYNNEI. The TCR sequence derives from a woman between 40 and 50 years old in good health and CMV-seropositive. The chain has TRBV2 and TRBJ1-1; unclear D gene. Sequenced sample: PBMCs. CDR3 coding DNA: TGTGCCAGCATTTTAGGAGGAAATACTGAAGCTTTCTTT. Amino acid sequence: CASILGGNTEAFF.